Listed here are 27 T cell receptor beta chains from one sample, sequenced in a study of metastatic and nonmetastatic thyroid tumors. Thyroid surgery had not been preceded by any treatment in any patient. TCRdb re-processed the PCR reads through MiXCR. In the table there are about 14,000 clones, around 12% of which are singletons. Sequencing input: blood. All receptors come from a female donor with papillary thyroid cancer or a benign thyroid nodule (not recorded which). Some clones in this sample may be carry-over from other donors' samples.

CDR3 DNA: TGTGCCAGCGGCGGCGGGCTCGGTGAGCAGTTCTTC. Residues: CASGGGLGEQFF. The chain recombines TRBV2 with TRBJ2-1, with D tentatively TRBD2 (5 bases). The germline CDR1 and CDR2 sequences are SNHLY and FYNNEI. The V gene lost 8 bases and the J gene lost 9 bases, with 14 bases spanning the gap. The length of the CDR3 is 12 residues.

This clone was picked up many times. This chain joins TRBV20-1 and TRBJ1-5; possible D gene TRBD1, 6 bases. This CDR3 comprises 15 residues. V lost 3 bases and J lost 1, with 13 bases in between. CDR1 DFQATT and CDR2 SNEGSKA come from the germline V gene (reference sequence). In DNA, the CDR3 is TGCAGTGCTAGTTTTGGCAGGGGAAGCAATCAGCCCCAGCATTTT. Protein sequence: CSASFGRGSNQPQHF.

This chain joins TRBV20-1 and TRBJ2-1, with 7 bases matching TRBD2. The length of the CDR3 is 14 residues. V gave up 8 bases and J gave up 2 bases; unmatched junction bases: 9. CDR1 is DFQATT and CDR2 is SNEGSKA in the germline V gene (reference sequence). CDR3 sequence: CSTLDGRPYNEQFF. The DNA of the CDR3 is TGCAGTACCTTGGACGGGAGGCCCTACAATGAGCAGTTCTTC.

This clone was seen many times. Sequence at one end of the junction differs from germline and may be a read error. Other nucleotide sequences from this sample produce the same CDR3. J is TRBJ2-2 and V is TRBV7-3, with TRBD1 matching 7 bases. The CDR3 is 14 residues long. Germline V CDR1 and CDR2: SGHTA, FQGTGA. The DNA of the CDR3 is TGTGCCAGCAGCCTAACAGGGGACACCGGGGAGCTGTTTTTT. Translation: CASSLTGDTGELFF.

Of note for this clone: This may arise from a read error, as a much more abundant clone is one base away. This same CDR3 is encoded by further DNA sequences in the sample. The V gene is TRBV24-1, the J gene TRBJ2-7; either TRBD1 or TRBD2 may supply D (5 bases each). Germline V gene data show CDR1 as KGHDR and CDR2 as SFDVKD. The CDR3 runs 15 residues. The CDR3, as DNA: TGTGCCACCAGTAGCTCCGGGGCACAATCCTGCGAGCAGTACTTC. It translates to CATSSSGAQSCEQYF.

This clone was seen ten or more times. The rearrangement uses TRBV7-9 and TRBJ2-1, with 13 bases aligning to TRBD2. The ends lost 5 bases at V and 4 bases at J; junction bases unmatched: 5. Germline CDR1 SEHNR, CDR2 FQNEAQ (reference sequence). CDR3 size: 16 residues. CDR3 nucleotides: TGTGCCAGCAGCCCGCGGACTAGCGGGAGTTACAATGAGCAGTTCTTC. Translating it yields CASSPRTSGSYNEQFF. The entire variable domain, with the rest obtained from reference TRBV7-9 and TRBJ2-1, is as follows: DTGVSQNPRHKITKRGQNVTFRCDPISEHNRLYWYRQTLGQGPEFLTYFQNEAQLEKSRLLSDRFSAERPKGSFSTLEIQRTEQGDSAMYLCASSPRTSGSYNEQFFGPGTRLTVL.

This clone was counted ten times or more. The genes are TRBV20-1 and TRBJ2-1, with D uncertain. Trimming cost V 6 bases and J 3 bases, with 12 bases left between them. Germline CDR1 reads DFQATT; CDR2 reads SNEGSKA (reference sequence). The CDR3 contains 13 residues. The CDR3 DNA follows: TGCAGTGCAGAACTACCGGTCTACAATGAGCAGTTCTTC. Its protein is CSAELPVYNEQFF.

This clone turned up a few times. J is TRBJ1-2 and V is TRBV6-7; D uncertain. TRBV6-7 has ORF status, its function being uncertain. Trimming left V 0 bases short and J 0 bases short, with 8 bases between. The CDR3 has 15 amino acids. CDR3 region: CASSYSLASNYGYTF. The CDR3 DNA is TGTGCCAGCAGTTACTCCCTCGCTTCTAACTATGGCTACACCTTC.

This chain links TRBV9 with TRBJ2-2; D possibly corresponds to TRBD2 (5 bases). The CDR3 is made up of 15 amino acids. CDR1 is SGDLS, CDR2 YYNGEE, per germline. Deletions cut 0 bases from V and 1 base from J, with 7 bases between. This CDR3 reads CASSVGGENTGELFF. CDR3 coding DNA: TGTGCCAGCAGCGTAGGGGGAGAGAACACCGGGGAGCTGTTTTTT.

This clone was seen many times. In nucleotides, the CDR3 is TGTGCCAGCAGCCCCCTCTTAAGCACCGGGGAGCTGTTTTTT. Translated, it gives CASSPLLSTGELFF. This chain connects TRBV7-2 to TRBJ2-2; no firm D call. The CDR3 consists of 14 residues. Between the trimmed V and J ends, which lost 5 bases and 4 bases, there was a span of 11 bases. CDR1 and CDR2 from the germline V gene are SGHTA and FQGNSA.

This clone was picked up many times. J is TRBJ2-5 and V is TRBV19; D is perhaps TRBD2 (6 bases). The CDR3 is made up of 13 amino acids. Trimming stripped 5 bases from V and 2 bases from J, with 9 bases between. Looked up from germline, CDR1 is LNHDA and CDR2 is SQIVND (reference sequence). CDR3 protein: CASSGGNQETQYF. CDR3 sequence (DNA): TGTGCCAGTAGTGGGGGGAATCAAGAGACCCAGTACTTC.

Many counts were recorded for this clone. The chain combines TRBV9 with TRBJ2-7; 7 bases agree with TRBD2. V was clipped by 0 bases and J by 2 bases; unmatched bases: 5. The CDR3 covers 15 residues. Per the germline V gene, CDR1 is SGDLS and CDR2 is YYNGEE. The CDR3, as DNA: TGTGCCAGCAGCGTAGGCGGGGGAATGACCTACGAGCAGTACTTC. Its protein is CASSVGGGMTYEQYF.

This clone is termed medium-sized. The chain joins TRBV6-1 to TRBJ2-4; TRBD2 matches 7 bases. The CDR3 is 15 residues long. Germline V gives CDR1 MNHNS, CDR2 SASEGT. The V and J ends lost 2 bases and 7 bases, in that order; junction bases with no gene match: 8. In DNA, the CDR3 is TGTGCCAGCAGTGAAAATATTCTGGGGGGGAACATTCAGTACTTC. Protein sequence: CASSENILGGNIQYF.

Relative to its sample, this clone is medium-sized (0.01 to 0.1%). This chain joins TRBV12-3 or TRBV12-4 and TRBJ1-1; 10 bases are a match to TRBD1. There are 15 residues in the CDR3. J was trimmed by 6 bases and V by 8 bases; bases with no gene match: 12. Here the CDR3 reads CASQDGGTGDPEAFF. CDR3 DNA: TGTGCCAGCCAGGACGGCGGGACAGGGGACCCTGAAGCTTTCTTT.

This clone occurred many times. Possible read error: a much larger clone is one base away. The chain couples TRBV12-3 or TRBV12-4 to TRBJ2-1; D not resolved. The CDR3 runs 13 residues. The CDR3 DNA reads as TGTGCCAGCAGTTTAGCAGGTTACAATGAGCGGTTCTTC. Protein: CASSLAGYNERFF.

This clone was detected only a few times. The V gene is TRBV5-1, the J gene TRBJ2-6; D call uncertain. Germline-derived CDR1 and CDR2 are SGHRS and YFSETQ. The ends were cut back, 0 bases at V and 0 bases at J, with 7 bases in the middle. There are 16 residues in the CDR3. The CDR3 DNA follows: TGCGCCAGCAGCTTGGGTGACACCTCTGGGGCCAACGTCCTGACTTTC. Amino acid sequence: CASSLGDTSGANVLTF.

This clone has only a few counts. The sample contains more than one DNA sequence encoding this CDR3. The chain carries TRBV19 and TRBJ2-7; D perhaps matches TRBD1 (5 bases). Germline V lookup: CDR1 LNHDA, CDR2 SQIVND (reference sequence). CDR3 length equals 11 residues. Between the trimmed V and J ends, which lost 6 bases and 4 bases, there was a span of 7 bases. In nucleotides, the CDR3 is TGTGCCAGTAGCCACAGGTACGAGCAGTACTTC. Protein: CASSHRYEQYF.

This clone is judged medium-sized. CDR3 DNA sequence: TGTGCCAGCAGTGCCCGGATATCCTCAAGCTCCTACGAGCAGTACTTC. This translates into CASSARISSSSYEQYF. This chain joins TRBV12-3 or TRBV12-4 and TRBJ2-7; D ambiguous. The CDR3 sequence is 16 residues long. V was clipped by 5 bases and J by 0 bases, with 17 bases between them.

Relative to its sample, this clone is medium-sized (0.01 to 0.1%). The chain combines TRBV19 with TRBJ2-2; D unresolved. Trimming removed 11 bases from V and 3 bases from J, with 7 bases in between. Germline CDR1 LNHDA, CDR2 SQIVND (reference sequence). The CDR3 is made up of 11 amino acids. CDR3 loop: CACGHTGELFF. CDR3 bases: TGTGCCTGCGGACACACCGGGGAGCTGTTTTTT.

This clone qualifies as medium-sized. The rearrangement uses TRBV7-3 and TRBJ2-1; D unclear. The germline V gene has CDR1 SGHTA and CDR2 FQGTGA. V lost 1 base and J lost 4, with 2 bases in between. The CDR3 extends over 12 amino acids. The CDR3 protein is CASSLNYNEQFF. CDR3 in DNA: TGTGCCAGCAGCTTAAATTACAATGAGCAGTTCTTC.

This clone is large. V gene TRBV12-3 or TRBV12-4 combines with J gene TRBJ2-2, with D maybe TRBD1 (6 bases). Trimming removed 5 bases from V and 12 bases from J, with 22 bases in between. The CDR3 extends over 15 amino acids. Written as DNA, the CDR3 is TGTGCCAGCAGTCCTACCGCATTGACAGGCCCGAAGCTGTTTTTT. Protein product: CASSPTALTGPKLFF.

To note about this clone: The same CDR3 is also encoded by other DNA sequences in this sample. The chain recombines TRBV7-2 with TRBJ2-1; 11 bases align to TRBD2. Germline V CDR1 and CDR2: SGHTA, FQGNSA. The V and J ends lost 6 bases and 1 base, in that order; junction bases with no gene match: 2. CDR3 size: 15 residues. The CDR3 protein is CASRPSGGSYNEQFF. The CDR3 DNA reads as TGTGCCAGCAGACCTAGCGGGGGGTCCTACAATGAGCAGTTCTTC.

The chain links TRBV6-1 to TRBJ1-5; 8 bases line up with TRBD1. This CDR3 contains 13 residues. Germline CDR1 reads MNHNS; CDR2 reads SASEGT. J was trimmed by 8 bases and V by 8 bases; bases with no gene match: 8. The CDR3 region has the DNA TGTGCCAGCGCTACAGGGGGTAGCGAGCCCCAGCATTTT. It specifies CASATGGSEPQHF.

This clone counts as medium-sized. The chain uses TRBV6-1 and TRBJ2-3; either TRBD1 or TRBD2 may fit D (5 bases each). Germline CDR1 MNHNS, CDR2 SASEGT. The CDR3 spans 13 residues. V lost 8 bases, J lost 2 bases, and 11 bases lay in between. CDR3 nucleotides: TGTGCCAGCCCCGGGGCTAACACAGATACGCAGTATTTT. It specifies CASPGANTDTQYF.

Relative to its sample, this clone is medium-sized. V usage is TRBV12-3 or TRBV12-4 and J usage is TRBJ2-1; 7 bases agree with TRBD1. V was clipped by 7 bases and J by 5 bases; unmatched bases: 11. The CDR3 runs to 15 residues. Here the CDR3 DNA reads TGTGCCAGCACCACCGACAGGGTTGGTAACAATGAGCAGTTCTTC. This gives the protein CASTTDRVGNNEQFF.

This clone was seen once. The gene calls are TRBV5-1 and TRBJ2-7; TRBD1 agrees at 7 bases. Trimming cost V 2 bases and J 3 bases; bases outside gene matches: 5. This CDR3 comprises 14 residues. The germline V gene has CDR1 SGHRS and CDR2 YFSETQ. DNA for the CDR3: TGCGCCAGCAGCTTCTACTCAGGGGGCTACGAGCAGTACTTC. It yields the protein CASSFYSGGYEQYF.

Comment on this clone: One end of the junction varies from germline; a read error may be responsible. This rearrangement joins TRBV6-2 or TRBV6-3 to TRBJ2-1; 7 nucleotides agree with TRBD2. This CDR3 has 16 amino acids. The germline V gene has CDR1 MNHEY and CDR2 SVGEGT. In DNA form, the CDR3 reads TGTGCCAGCAGTTATGGGACTATAACCTCCTACAATGAGCAGTCCTTC. It encodes CASSYGTITSYNEQSF.